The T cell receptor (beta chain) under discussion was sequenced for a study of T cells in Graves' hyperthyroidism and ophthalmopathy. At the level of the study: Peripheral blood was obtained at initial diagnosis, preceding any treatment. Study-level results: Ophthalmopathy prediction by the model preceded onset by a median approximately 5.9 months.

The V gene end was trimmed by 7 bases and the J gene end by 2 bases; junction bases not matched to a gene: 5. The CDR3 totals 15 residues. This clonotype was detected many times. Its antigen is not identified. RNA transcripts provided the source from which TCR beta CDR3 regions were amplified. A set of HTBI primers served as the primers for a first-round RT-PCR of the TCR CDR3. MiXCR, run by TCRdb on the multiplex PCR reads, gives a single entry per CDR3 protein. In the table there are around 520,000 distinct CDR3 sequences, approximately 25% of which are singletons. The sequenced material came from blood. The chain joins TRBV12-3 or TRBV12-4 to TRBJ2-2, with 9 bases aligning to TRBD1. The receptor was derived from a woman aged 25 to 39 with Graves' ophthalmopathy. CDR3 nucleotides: TGTGCCAGCACCACGGGACAGGGTAACACCGGGGAGCTGTTTTTT. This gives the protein CASTTGQGNTGELFF.